These 15 T cell receptor beta chains were all obtained from the same sample, sequenced in a study of blood T cell repertoires in COVID-19 (dated by TCRdb to 2018 to 2021). Library prep was done by the immunoSEQ multiplex PCR assay. In its TCRdb copy, this immuneACCESS table keeps in-frame sequences only and misses some clones. Where compared with another copy, unresolved V genes explain less than half of these, and the others have no known cause. The sample data list 270,000 or so clones, and 86% of these were observed just once. Around 3% of the sample goes to the ten largest clones. Sample: peripheral blood. The source is a woman under 40 with active or convalescent COVID-19.

The chain combines TRBV30 with TRBJ2-7; 12 nucleotides line up with TRBD2. The germline V gene has CDR1 GTSNPN and CDR2 SVGIG (reference sequence). The CDR3 is made up of 13 amino acids. After removal of 6 bases from V and 4 bases from J, the junction contained 4 bases not matched to a gene. CDR3 amino acids: CACLAGGPYEQYF. For the CDR3, the DNA is TGTGCCTGCCTAGCGGGGGGGCCTTACGAGCAGTACTTC.

The V and J genes are TRBV6-5 and TRBJ2-7; TRBD2 matches at 10 bases. Germline loops: CDR1 MNHEY, CDR2 SVGAGI. The CDR3 loop spans 15 amino acids. Trimming cost V 4 bases and J 6 bases; bases outside gene matches: 9. CDR3 coding DNA: TGTGCCAGCAGTTTAAAAGCGGGGGGGCCCTCCGAGCAGTACTTC. Translated: CASSLKAGGPSEQYF.

About this clone itself: The sample carries other DNA sequences with the same CDR3. This chain joins TRBV19 and TRBJ1-5; weak D call: TRBD1 (5 bases). The germline V gene has CDR1 LNHDA and CDR2 SQIVND (reference sequence). V lost 5 bases and J 4 bases, leaving 12 bases between the germline ends. The CDR3 length is 14 residues. In DNA form, the CDR3 reads TGTGCCAGTAGTTCCCGGGACTCTAATCAGCCCCAGCATTTT. Residues: CASSSRDSNQPQHF.

The gene calls are TRBV6-6 and TRBJ1-2; D is unclear. V gave up 9 bases and J gave up 4 bases, with 9 bases separating them. The CDR3 covers 11 residues. The germline CDR1 and CDR2 sequences are MNHNY and SVGAGI (reference sequence). CDR3 coding DNA: TGTGCCAGTTTAACAATCTATGGCTACACCTTC. Protein sequence: CASLTIYGYTF.

The chain uses TRBV6-5 and TRBJ2-2; TRBD2 is a possible D gene (5 bases). The V gene lost 2 bases and the J gene lost 6 bases, with 10 bases spanning the gap. The CDR3 is 14 amino acids. The germline gives CDR1 MNHEY, CDR2 SVGAGI. The CDR3 DNA reads TGTGCCAGCAGTTACGTCTCCGGGGCCGGGGAGCTGTTTTTT. Translation gives CASSYVSGAGELFF.

CDR3 sequence reads: CAWSAHRGQGGYTF. The CDR3 DNA follows: TGTGCCTGGAGTGCCCACAGGGGACAGGGTGGCTACACCTTC. This chain links TRBV30 with TRBJ1-2; 9 bases are a match to TRBD1. The trim removed 1 base at V and 7 bases at J, leaving 7 bases unmatched. This CDR3 comprises 14 residues. CDR1 and CDR2 from the germline V gene are GTSNPN and SVGIG (reference sequence).

The V call is TRBV9, the J call TRBJ1-4; D is uncertain. This CDR3 is 16 amino acids long. Looked up from germline, CDR1 is SGDLS and CDR2 is YYNGEE. With 4 bases removed from V and 4 bases from J, the gap between germline ends came to 17 bases. This CDR3 is CASSTGERLFNEKLFF. The CDR3 DNA reads TGTGCCAGCAGCACCGGAGAGAGACTATTTAATGAAAAACTGTTTTTT. Full variable domain (rest looked up from reference TRBV9 and TRBJ1-4): DSGVTQTPKHLITATGQRVTLRCSPRSGDLSVYWYQQSLDQGLQFLIQYYNGEERAKGNILERFSAQQFPDLHSELNLSSLELGDSALYFCASSTGERLFNEKLFFGSGTQLSVL.

The rearrangement joins TRBV10-3 to TRBJ1-1; 9 nucleotides agree with TRBD1. CDR1 and CDR2 (germline): ENHRY, SYGVKD. This CDR3 has 18 residues. J was trimmed by 4 bases and V by 2 bases; bases with no gene match: 14. Here the CDR3 reads CAISEVGTGYDGATEAFF. The CDR3 DNA reads as TGTGCCATCAGTGAGGTAGGGACAGGGTATGACGGTGCCACTGAAGCTTTCTTT.

V usage is TRBV6-2 or TRBV6-3 and J usage is TRBJ2-7; possibly TRBD1 for D (5 bases). V was pared by 5 bases and J by 6 bases, with 8 bases between. Germline CDR1 and CDR2: MNHEY and SVGEGT. The CDR3 sequence is 11 residues long. CDR3 region: CASSQGTEQYF. The CDR3 nucleotides read TGTGCCAGCAGTCAGGGAACCGAGCAGTACTTC.

The chain is built from TRBV4-3 and TRBJ1-6; TRBD1 agrees at 7 bases. Looked up from germline, CDR1 is LGHNA and CDR2 is YSLEER. The CDR3 runs to 16 residues. Trimming cost V 4 bases and J 10 bases; bases outside gene matches: 13. The DNA for the CDR3 is TGCGCCAGCAGCCTGTACCGGGACAGCGTGGACTCACCCCTCCACTTT. This sequence encodes CASSLYRDSVDSPLHF.

The chain carries TRBV5-5 and TRBJ2-1; TRBD2 matches 11 bases. V trimming: 7 bases; J trimming: 5 bases; junction bases outside the gene matches: 14. This CDR3 comprises 17 residues. Germline CDR1 reads SGHKS; CDR2 reads YYEKEE (reference sequence). Here the CDR3 reads CASGPRLAGGVDNEQFF. The CDR3, as DNA: TGTGCCAGCGGCCCTCGGCTAGCGGGGGGCGTCGACAATGAGCAGTTCTTC.

V and J are TRBV28 and TRBJ1-4, with unresolved D. The CDR3 length is 11 residues. Trimming shortened V by 10 bases and J by 8 bases, and 11 bases separated the two germline ends. Germline V gives CDR1 MDHEN, CDR2 SYDVKM. CDR3 amino acids: CATSLGEKLFF. The CDR3 DNA is TGTGCCACCTCTCTGGGCGAAAAACTGTTTTTT.

This chain connects TRBV30 to TRBJ1-1; possibly TRBD1 for D (6 bases). There are 12 residues in the CDR3. Trimming stripped 3 bases from V and 3 bases from J, with 8 bases between. CDR1 GTSNPN and CDR2 SVGIG come from the germline V gene (reference sequence). This chain's CDR3 is CAWRDRHTEAFF. In DNA form, the CDR3 reads TGTGCCTGGAGAGACAGGCACACTGAAGCTTTCTTT.

The chain combines TRBV7-9 with TRBJ2-7, with a weak D call TRBD1 (6 bases). The V end lost 1 base, the J end lost 3 bases, and 10 bases lay between the germline ends. Germline V lookup: CDR1 SEHNR, CDR2 FQNEAQ (reference sequence). The CDR3 extends over 14 amino acids. This CDR3 reads CASSLEGRGYEQYF. CDR3 DNA sequence: TGTGCCAGCAGCTTAGAGGGCAGGGGCTACGAGCAGTACTTC.

This clone was counted between two and nine times. The chain joins TRBV5-1 to TRBJ2-3; TRBD2 agrees at 7 bases. With 6 bases clipped from V and 2 bases from J, the junction kept 3 bases outside the gene matches. This CDR3 contains 13 residues. In germline, CDR1 is SGHRS, CDR2 YFSETQ. The CDR3 region is CASKGTITDTQYF. Here the CDR3 DNA reads TGCGCCAGCAAAGGGACTATCACAGATACGCAGTATTTT.